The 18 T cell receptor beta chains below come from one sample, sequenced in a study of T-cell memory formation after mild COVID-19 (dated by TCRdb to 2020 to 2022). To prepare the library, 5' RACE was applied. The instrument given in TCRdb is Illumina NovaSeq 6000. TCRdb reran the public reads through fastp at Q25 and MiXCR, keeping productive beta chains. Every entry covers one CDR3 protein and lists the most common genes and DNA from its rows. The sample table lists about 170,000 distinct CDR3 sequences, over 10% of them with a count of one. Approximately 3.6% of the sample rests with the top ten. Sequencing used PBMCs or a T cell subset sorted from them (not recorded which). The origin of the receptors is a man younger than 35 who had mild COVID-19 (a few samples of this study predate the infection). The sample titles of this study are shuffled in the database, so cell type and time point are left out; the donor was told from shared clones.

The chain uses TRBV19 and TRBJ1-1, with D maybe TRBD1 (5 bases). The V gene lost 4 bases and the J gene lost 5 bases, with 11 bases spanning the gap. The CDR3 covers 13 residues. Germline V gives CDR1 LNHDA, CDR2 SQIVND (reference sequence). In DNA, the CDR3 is TGTGCCAGTAGTAGATCAGGGATAACTGAAGCTTTCTTT. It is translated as CASSRSGITEAFF.

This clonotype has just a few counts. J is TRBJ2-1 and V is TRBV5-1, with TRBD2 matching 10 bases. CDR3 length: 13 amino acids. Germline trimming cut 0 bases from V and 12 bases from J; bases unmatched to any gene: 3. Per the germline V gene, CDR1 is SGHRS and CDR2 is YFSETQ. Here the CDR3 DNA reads TGCGCCAGCAGCTTGGTTGAGCGGGGGGGGCAGTTCTTC. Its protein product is CASSLVERGGQFF.

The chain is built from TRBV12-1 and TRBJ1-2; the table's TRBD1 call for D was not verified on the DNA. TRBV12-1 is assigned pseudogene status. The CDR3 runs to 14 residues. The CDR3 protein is CASSFEDRVYGYTF. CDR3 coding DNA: TGTGCCAGCAGCTTTGAAGACAGGGTATATGGCTACACCTTC.

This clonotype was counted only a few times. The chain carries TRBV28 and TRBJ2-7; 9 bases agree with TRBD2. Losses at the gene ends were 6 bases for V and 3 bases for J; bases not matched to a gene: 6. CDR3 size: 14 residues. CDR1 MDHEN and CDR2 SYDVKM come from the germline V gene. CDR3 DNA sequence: TGTGCCAGCAGACTAGCGGGCGGAAACTACGAGCAGTACTTC. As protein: CASRLAGGNYEQYF.

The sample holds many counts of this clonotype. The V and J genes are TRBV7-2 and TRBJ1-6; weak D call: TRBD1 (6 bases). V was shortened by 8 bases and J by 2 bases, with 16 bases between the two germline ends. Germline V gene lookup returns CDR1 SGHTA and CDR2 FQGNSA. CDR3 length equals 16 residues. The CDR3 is CASRMAGTTYNSPLHF. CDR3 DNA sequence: TGTGCCAGCCGCATGGCCGGGACAACCTATAATTCACCCCTCCACTTT.

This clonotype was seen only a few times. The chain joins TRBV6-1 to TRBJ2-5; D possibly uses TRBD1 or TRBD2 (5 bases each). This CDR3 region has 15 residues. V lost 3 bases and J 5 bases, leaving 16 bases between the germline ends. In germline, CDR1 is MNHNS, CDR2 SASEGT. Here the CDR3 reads CASSDRAGGRETQYF. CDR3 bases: TGTGCCAGCAGTGATAGAGCTGGGGGACGCGAGACCCAGTACTTC.

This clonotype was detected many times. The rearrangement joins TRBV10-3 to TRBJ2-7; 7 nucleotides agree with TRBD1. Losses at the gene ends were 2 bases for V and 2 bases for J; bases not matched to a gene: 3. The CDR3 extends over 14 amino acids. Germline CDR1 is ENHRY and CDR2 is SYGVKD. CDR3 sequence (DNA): TGTGCCATCAGTGAGCACAGGGGAACCTACGAGCAGTACGTC. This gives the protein CAISEHRGTYEQYV.

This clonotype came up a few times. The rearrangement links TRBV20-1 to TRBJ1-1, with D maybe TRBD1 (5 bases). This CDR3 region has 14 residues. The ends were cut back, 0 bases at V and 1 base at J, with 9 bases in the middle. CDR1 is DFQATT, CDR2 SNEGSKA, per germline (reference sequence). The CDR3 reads CSARDGTSNTEAFF. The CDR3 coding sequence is TGCAGTGCTAGAGACGGGACTTCGAACACTGAAGCTTTCTTT.

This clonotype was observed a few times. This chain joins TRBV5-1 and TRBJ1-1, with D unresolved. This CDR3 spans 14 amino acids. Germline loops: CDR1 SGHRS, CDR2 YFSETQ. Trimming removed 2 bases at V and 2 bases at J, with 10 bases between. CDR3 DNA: TGCGCCAGCAGCTTAGGTCCGGCTAACACTGAAGCTTTCTTT. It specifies CASSLGPANTEAFF.

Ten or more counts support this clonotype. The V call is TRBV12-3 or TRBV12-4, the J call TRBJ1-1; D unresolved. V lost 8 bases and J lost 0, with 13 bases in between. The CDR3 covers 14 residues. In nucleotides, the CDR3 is TGTGCCAGCCAAAGAGCAAGGATGAACACTGAAGCTTTCTTT. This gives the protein CASQRARMNTEAFF.

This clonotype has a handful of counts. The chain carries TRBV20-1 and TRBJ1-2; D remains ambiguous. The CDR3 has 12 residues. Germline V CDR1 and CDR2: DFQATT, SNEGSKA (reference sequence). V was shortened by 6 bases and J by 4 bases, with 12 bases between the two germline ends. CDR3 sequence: CSASTRSYGYTF. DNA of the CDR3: TGCAGTGCCTCGACACGAAGCTATGGCTACACCTTC.

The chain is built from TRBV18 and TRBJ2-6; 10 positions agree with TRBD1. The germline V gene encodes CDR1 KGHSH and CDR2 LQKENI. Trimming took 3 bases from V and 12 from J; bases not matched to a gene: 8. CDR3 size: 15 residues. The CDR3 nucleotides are TGTGCCAGCTCACCGACGGAGACAGGGGGCACCGTCCTGACTTTC. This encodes CASSPTETGGTVLTF.

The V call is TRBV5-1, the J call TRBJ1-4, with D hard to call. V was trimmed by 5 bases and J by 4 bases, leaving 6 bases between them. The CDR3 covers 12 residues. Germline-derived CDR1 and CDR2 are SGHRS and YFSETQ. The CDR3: CASRNYNEKLFF. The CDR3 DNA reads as TGCGCCAGCAGGAACTATAATGAAAAACTGTTTTTT.

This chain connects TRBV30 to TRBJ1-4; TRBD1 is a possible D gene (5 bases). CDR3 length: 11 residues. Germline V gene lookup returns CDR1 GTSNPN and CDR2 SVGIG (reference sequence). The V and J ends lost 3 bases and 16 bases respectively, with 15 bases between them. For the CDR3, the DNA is TGTGCCTGGAGAGCCGGGGCCGTTGCGTTTTTT. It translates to CAWRAGAVAFF.

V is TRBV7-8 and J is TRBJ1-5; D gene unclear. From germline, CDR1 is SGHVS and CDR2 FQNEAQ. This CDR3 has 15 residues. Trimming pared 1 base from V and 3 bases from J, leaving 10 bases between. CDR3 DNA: TGTGCCAGCAGCTTAGGGACCCCGGTCAATCAGCCCCAGCATTTT. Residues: CASSLGTPVNQPQHF.

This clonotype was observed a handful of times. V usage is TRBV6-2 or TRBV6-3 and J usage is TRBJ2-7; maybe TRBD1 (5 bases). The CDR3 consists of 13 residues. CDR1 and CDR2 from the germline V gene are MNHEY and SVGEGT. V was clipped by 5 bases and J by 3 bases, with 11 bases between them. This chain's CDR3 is CASSVDSHYEQYF. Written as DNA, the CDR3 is TGTGCCAGCAGTGTCGACAGCCACTACGAGCAGTACTTC.

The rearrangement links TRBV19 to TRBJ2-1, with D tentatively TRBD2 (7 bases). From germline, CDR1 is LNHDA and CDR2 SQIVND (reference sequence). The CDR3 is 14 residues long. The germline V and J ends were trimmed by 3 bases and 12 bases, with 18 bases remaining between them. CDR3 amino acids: CASSMRGPLAGQFF. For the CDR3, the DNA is TGTGCCAGTAGTATGCGGGGGCCCCTCGCAGGGCAGTTCTTC.

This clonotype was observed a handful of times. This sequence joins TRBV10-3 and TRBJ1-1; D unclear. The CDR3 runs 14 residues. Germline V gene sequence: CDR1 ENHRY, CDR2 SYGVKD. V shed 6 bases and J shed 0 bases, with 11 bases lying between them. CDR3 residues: CAIRTNEMNTEAFF. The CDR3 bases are TGTGCCATCAGGACTAATGAGATGAACACTGAAGCTTTCTTT.